This is a list of T cell receptor beta chains from one sample in a study of cytomegalovirus exposure and HLA in healthy donors. The method was immunoSEQ multiplex PCR; TCRdb's version includes in-frame clones alone and lacks a portion of them. Counted here are about 190,000 clones, about three quarters occurring once; the ten biggest clones make up less than 1.1%. Sequencing was carried out using PBMCs. The source of these receptors is a woman aged 40 to 50 in good health and CMV-seronegative. The CDR3 runs from the conserved cysteine through the conserved F or W. The D gene is left open where the match is weak.

d_call j_call v_call cdr3_aa cdr3_nt
TRBD1 TRBJ2-5 TRBV19 CASSSQGATQETQYF TGTGCCAGTAGTTCACAGGGGGCTACCCAAGAGACCCAGTACTTC
- TRBJ2-2 TRBV6-6 CASSYRQESGELFF TGTGCCAGCAGTTACCGACAGGAATCCGGGGAGCTGTTTTTT
- TRBJ1-1 TRBV5-1 CASSLEGQYTEAFF TGCGCCAGCAGCTTGGAGGGGCAGTACACTGAAGCTTTCTTT
- TRBJ1-5 TRBV7-2 CASSSQDYNQPQHF TGTGCCAGCAGCTCCCAGGACTACAATCAGCCCCAGCATTTT
- TRBJ2-5 TRBV6-5 CASSYSTPSEETQYF TGTGCCAGCAGTTACTCGACCCCTAGTGAGGAGACCCAGTACTTC
TRBD2 TRBJ2-5 TRBV2 CASNKGLAGGQETQYF TGTGCCAGCAACAAGGGACTAGCGGGAGGGCAAGAGACCCAGTACTTC
- TRBJ2-3 TRBV15 CATSRPSSPSTDTQYF TGTGCCACCAGCAGACCCTCCAGTCCTAGCACAGATACGCAGTATTTT
TRBD1 TRBJ1-2 TRBV5-1 CASSSLQGQGAAGGGYTF TGCGCCAGCAGCTCCCTACAGGGGCAGGGGGCGGCTGGGGGTGGCTACACCTTC
TRBD2 TRBJ2-3 TRBV7-7 CASSRDYADTQYF TGTGCCAGCAGCCGGGACTACGCAGATACGCAGTATTTT
TRBD1 TRBJ2-7 TRBV29-1 CSVNRGTGGIREQYF TGCAGCGTGAACCGCGGGACAGGAGGGATCCGTGAGCAGTACTTC